The entry below describes one T cell receptor (beta chain). The CDR3 runs 14 residues. V was trimmed by 1 base and J by 7 bases, leaving 13 bases between them. Per germline, CDR1 SGHTA and CDR2 FQGNSA. Libraries were prepared by immunoSEQ multiplex PCR; TCRdb keeps only in-frame clonotypes and omits some of them. The sample yields 43,000 or so clones, about 88% seen once. The data stem from a study of ipilimumab plus nivolumab after autologous stem cell transplantation. This chain links TRBV7-2 with TRBJ1-1, with D tentatively TRBD1 (5 bases). This sequence originates from a male donor with multiple myeloma. The sample here was PBMCs, taken in a trial of ipilimumab plus nivolumab as post-transplant consolidation. CDR3 in DNA: TGTGCCAGCAGCTTAGGTGTGGGGACGGGTGAAGCTTTCTTT. This encodes CASSLGVGTGEAFF.